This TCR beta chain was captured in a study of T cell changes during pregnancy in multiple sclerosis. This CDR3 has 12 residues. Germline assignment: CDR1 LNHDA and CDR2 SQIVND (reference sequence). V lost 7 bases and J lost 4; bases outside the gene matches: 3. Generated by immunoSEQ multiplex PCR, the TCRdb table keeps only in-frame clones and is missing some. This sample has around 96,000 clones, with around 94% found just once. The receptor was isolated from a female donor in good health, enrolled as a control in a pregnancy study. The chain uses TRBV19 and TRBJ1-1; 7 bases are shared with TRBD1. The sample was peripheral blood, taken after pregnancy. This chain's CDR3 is CASKRGLTEAFF. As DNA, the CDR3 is TGTGCCAGTAAGAGGGGGCTCACTGAAGCTTTCTTT.